This TCR beta chain originates from a study of T cell clusters in autoimmune cytopenias. Broader study findings: Primary autoimmune cytopenia patients seemingly lacked the physiological T cell clusters found in healthy donors. TRB repertoire shifts in secondary cytopenia and chronic lymphocytic leukemia mostly reflected lymphoma, not autoimmunity. A dominant lymphoma-associated repertoire apparently masked the cluster-lack signature in secondary cytopenia versus chronic lymphocytic leukemia.

The CDR3 totals 16 residues. Germline V CDR1 and CDR2: LNHDA, SQIVND (reference sequence). TRB was amplified by touch-down multiplex PCR, primer pools A and B combined. TCRdb processed the multiplex PCR reads again and assigns one entry to each CDR3 protein, with no DNA. In all, the sample yields 3,500 or so distinct CDR3 sequences. According to its frequency, this clonotype is medium-sized (0.01 to 0.1%). Its antigen remains unknown. Each sample's input was 250 ng genomic DNA, 30,000 to 45,000 genome equivalents. The receptor was derived from a human donor with an autoimmune cytopenia, with autoimmune hepatitis or in good health (not recorded which). This chain uses TRBV19 with TRBJ1-1; the TRBD1 assignment by TCRdb is unverifiable without DNA. The sample consisted of peripheral blood. The CDR3 here is CASRRYGEGMNTEAFF.